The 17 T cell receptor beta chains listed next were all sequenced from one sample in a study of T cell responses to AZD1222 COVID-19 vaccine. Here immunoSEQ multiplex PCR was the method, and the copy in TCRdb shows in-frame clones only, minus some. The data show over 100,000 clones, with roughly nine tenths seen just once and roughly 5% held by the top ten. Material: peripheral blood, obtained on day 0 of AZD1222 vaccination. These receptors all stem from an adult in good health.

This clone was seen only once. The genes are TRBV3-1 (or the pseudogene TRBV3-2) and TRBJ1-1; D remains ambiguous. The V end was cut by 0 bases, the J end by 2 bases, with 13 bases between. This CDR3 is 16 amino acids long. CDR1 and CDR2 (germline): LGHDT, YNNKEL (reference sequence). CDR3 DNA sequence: TGTGCCAGCAGCCAAGATACAGTAGAAATAAACACTGAAGCTTTCTTT. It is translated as CASSQDTVEINTEAFF.

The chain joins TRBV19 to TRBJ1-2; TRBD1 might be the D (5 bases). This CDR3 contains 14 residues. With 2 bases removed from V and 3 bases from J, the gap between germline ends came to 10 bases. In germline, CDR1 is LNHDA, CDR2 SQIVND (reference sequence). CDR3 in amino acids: CASSISGLHYGYTF. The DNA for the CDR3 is TGTGCCAGTAGTATATCGGGACTTCACTATGGCTACACCTTC.

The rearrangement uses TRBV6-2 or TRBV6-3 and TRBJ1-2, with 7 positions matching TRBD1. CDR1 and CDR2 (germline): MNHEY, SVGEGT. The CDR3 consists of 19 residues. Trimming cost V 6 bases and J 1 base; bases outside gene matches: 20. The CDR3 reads CASSPRPAGTEIRNYGYTF. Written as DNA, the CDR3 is TGTGCCAGCAGCCCCCGCCCCGCCGGGACAGAGATACGTAACTATGGCTACACCTTC.

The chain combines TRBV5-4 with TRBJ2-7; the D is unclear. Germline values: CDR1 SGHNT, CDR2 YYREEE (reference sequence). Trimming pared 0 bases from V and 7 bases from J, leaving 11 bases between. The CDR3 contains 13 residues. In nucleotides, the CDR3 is TGTGCCAGCAGCTTGGGTATTGGTGGGGAGCAGTACTTC. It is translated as CASSLGIGGEQYF.

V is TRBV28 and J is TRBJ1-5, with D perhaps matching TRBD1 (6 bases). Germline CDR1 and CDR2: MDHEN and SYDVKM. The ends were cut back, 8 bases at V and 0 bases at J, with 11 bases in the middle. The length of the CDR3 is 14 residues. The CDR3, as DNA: TGTGCCAGCTCCGGGGGGCATAGCAATCAGCCCCAGCATTTT. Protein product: CASSGGHSNQPQHF.

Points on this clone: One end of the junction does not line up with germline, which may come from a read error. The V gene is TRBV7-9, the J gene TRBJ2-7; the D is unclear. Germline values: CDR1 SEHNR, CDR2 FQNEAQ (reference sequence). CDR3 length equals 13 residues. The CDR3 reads CASSLEVRYEQYF. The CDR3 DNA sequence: TGTGCCAGCAGTTTAGAGGTCCGCTACGAGCAGTACTTC. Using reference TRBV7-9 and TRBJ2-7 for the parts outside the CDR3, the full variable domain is DTGVSQNPRHKITKRGQNVTFRCDPISEHNRLYWYRQTLGQGPEFLTYFQNEAQLEKSRLLSDRFSAERPKGSFSTLEIQRTEQGDSAMYLCASSLEVRYEQYFGPGTRLTVT.

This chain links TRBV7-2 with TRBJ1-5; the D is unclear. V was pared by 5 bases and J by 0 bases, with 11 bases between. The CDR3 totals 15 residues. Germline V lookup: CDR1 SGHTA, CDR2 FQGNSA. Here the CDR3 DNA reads TGTGCCAGCAGCCCTACGGGCTATAGCAATCAGCCCCAGCATTTT. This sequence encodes CASSPTGYSNQPQHF.

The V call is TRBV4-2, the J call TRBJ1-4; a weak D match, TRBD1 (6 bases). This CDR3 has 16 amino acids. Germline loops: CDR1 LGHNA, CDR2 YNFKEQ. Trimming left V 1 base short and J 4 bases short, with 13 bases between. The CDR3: CASSQGGGPYNEKLFF. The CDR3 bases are TGTGCCAGCAGCCAAGGGGGGGGGCCTTATAATGAAAAACTGTTTTTT.

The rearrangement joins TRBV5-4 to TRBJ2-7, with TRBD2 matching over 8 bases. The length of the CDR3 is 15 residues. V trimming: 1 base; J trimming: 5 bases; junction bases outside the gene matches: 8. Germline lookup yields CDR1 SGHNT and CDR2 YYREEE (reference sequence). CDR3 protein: CASSLKRGGQDEQYF. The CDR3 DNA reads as TGTGCCAGCAGCTTGAAACGGGGGGGCCAGGACGAGCAGTACTTC.

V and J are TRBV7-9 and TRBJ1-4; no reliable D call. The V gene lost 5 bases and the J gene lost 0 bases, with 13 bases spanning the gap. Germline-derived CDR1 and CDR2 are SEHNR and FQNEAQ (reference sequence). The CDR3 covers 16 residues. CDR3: CASSGENFATNEKLFF. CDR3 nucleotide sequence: TGTGCCAGCAGCGGAGAAAATTTCGCAACTAATGAAAAACTGTTTTTT.

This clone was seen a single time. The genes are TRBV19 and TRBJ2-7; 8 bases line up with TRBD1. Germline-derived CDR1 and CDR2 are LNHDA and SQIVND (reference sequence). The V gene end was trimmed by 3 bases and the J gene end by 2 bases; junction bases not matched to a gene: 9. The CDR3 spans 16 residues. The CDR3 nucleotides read TGTGCCAGTAGTATGACAGGACAGGGTCGGCCCTACGAGCAGTACTTC. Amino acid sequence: CASSMTGQGRPYEQYF.

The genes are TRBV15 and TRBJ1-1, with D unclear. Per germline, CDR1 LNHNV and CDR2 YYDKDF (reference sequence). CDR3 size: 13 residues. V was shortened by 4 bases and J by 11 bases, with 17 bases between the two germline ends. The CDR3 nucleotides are TGTGCCACCAGCAACCAAAAGAAGGGTGGGGCTTTCTTT. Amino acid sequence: CATSNQKKGGAFF.

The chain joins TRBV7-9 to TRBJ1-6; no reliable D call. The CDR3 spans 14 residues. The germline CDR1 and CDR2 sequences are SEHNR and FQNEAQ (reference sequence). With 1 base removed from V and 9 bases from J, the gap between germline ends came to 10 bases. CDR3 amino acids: CASSLETGSSPLHF. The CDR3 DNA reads TGTGCCAGCAGCTTAGAAACGGGAAGTTCACCCCTCCACTTT.

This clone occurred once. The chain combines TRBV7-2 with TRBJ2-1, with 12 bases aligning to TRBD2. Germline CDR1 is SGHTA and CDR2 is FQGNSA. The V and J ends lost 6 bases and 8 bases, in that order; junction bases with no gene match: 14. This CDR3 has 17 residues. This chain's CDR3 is CASSFEVLAGGIDEQFF. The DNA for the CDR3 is TGTGCCAGCAGTTTCGAAGTACTAGCGGGGGGAATCGATGAGCAGTTCTTC.

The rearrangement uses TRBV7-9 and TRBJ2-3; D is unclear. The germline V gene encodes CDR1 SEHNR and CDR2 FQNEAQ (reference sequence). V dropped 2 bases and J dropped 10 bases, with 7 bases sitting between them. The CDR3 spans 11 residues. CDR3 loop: CASSLSDAQYF. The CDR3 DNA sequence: TGTGCCAGCAGCTTATCGGACGCGCAGTATTTT.

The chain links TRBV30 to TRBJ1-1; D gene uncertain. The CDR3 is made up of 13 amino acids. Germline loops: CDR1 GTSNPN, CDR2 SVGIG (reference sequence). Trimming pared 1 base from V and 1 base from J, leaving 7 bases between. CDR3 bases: TGTGCCTGGAGTGGCGGGCCGAACACTGAAGCTTTCTTT. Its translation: CAWSGGPNTEAFF.

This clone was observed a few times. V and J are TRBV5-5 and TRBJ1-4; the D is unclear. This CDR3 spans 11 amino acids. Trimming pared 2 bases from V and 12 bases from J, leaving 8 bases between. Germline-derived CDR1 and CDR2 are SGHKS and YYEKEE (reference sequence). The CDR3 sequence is CASSLEAELFF. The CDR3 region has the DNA TGTGCCAGCAGCTTAGAAGCGGAACTGTTTTTT.